This paragraph reports one T cell receptor beta chain. This sample was included in a study of blood T cell repertoires in COVID-19. TCRdb's table, derived via immunoSEQ multiplex PCR, lists solely in-frame clones and lacks some. The sample has some 110,000 clones, around 82% seen once. The source material was peripheral blood. This receptor was identified in a man aged 55 to 70 with acute or convalescent COVID-19.

CDR3 protein: CASSKTGDSYEQYF. In nucleotides, the CDR3 is TGTGCCAGTAGTAAGACAGGGGATAGCTACGAGCAGTACTTC. The rearrangement links TRBV19 to TRBJ2-7; 8 bases fit TRBD1. Germline V gene sequence: CDR1 LNHDA, CDR2 SQIVND (reference sequence). V dropped 4 bases and J dropped 3; count of bases not matched to a gene: 5. CDR3 length: 14 residues.